This T cell receptor beta chain was identified during a study of T cell responses to AZD1222 COVID-19 vaccine. The V gene lost 4 bases and the J gene lost 2 bases, with 9 bases spanning the gap. CDR1 is SGHAT and CDR2 is FQNNGV in the germline V gene. This CDR3 is built from 13 residues. The data were produced by immunoSEQ multiplex PCR, yet TCRdb's version contains in-frame clones alone and is incomplete. The sample includes roughly 150,000 clones, around 88% seen only once; the top ten take 3% to 4%. Turning to this clone: Its specificity is not known.

General study points: Most donors were white British and more were female, and clonal diversity was possibly underestimated. The study identified only five to seven AZD1222 recipients as seropositive at baseline.

Source: peripheral blood, taken on day 0 of MenACWY control vaccination. This clonotype originated in an adult in good health. The V gene is TRBV11-2, the J gene TRBJ2-7; no definite D call. The CDR3 sequence: CASSSGITYEQYF. CDR3 coding DNA: TGTGCCAGCAGCTCGGGTATTACCTACGAGCAGTACTTC. The variable domain in full, completed from reference TRBV11-2 and TRBJ2-7, reads EAGVAQSPRYKIIEKRQSVAFWCNPISGHATLYWYQQILGQGPKLLIQFQNNGVVDDSQLPKDRFSAERLKGVDSTLKIQPAKLEDSAVYLCASSSGITYEQYFGPGTRLTVT.